The 4 T cell receptor beta chains presented below share a single source sample, sequenced in a study of Ad26.COV2.S vaccination and SARS-CoV-2 variants. Treatment noted: over 15 received Ad26.COV2.S at low or high dose, single or two shots; about 5 received placebo; per-sample allocation not given. The study sampled participants on day 63 after the first vaccine or placebo injection. The method was immunoSEQ multiplex PCR; TCRdb's version includes in-frame clones alone and lacks a portion of them. This sample has about 350,000 clones, with roughly nine tenths found just once. Here the sequenced sample was peripheral blood, taken in a trial of Ad26.COV2.S vaccine versus placebo. The receptors shown here come from a person between 18 and 65 years old who received the Ad26.COV2.S COVID-19 vaccine or a placebo.

The table lists this clone with a few counts. The chain joins TRBV30 to TRBJ1-5; no clear D gene. V lost 0 bases, J lost 3 bases, and 12 bases lay in between. Germline V gene sequence: CDR1 GTSNPN, CDR2 SVGIG (reference sequence). CDR3 length: 15 residues. The CDR3 is CAWSVRWGDNQPQHF. The CDR3 region has the DNA TGTGCCTGGAGTGTACGTTGGGGAGACAATCAGCCCCAGCATTTT.

The chain combines TRBV6-6 with TRBJ2-1; a weak D match, TRBD1 (6 bases). The CDR3 runs to 14 residues. Trimming removed 6 bases from V and 3 bases from J, with 12 bases in between. Germline V CDR1 and CDR2: MNHNY, SVGAGI (reference sequence). The CDR3 region has the DNA TGTGCCAGCAGCCGAACAGGGAACTACAATGAGCAGTTCTTC. This encodes CASSRTGNYNEQFF.

V and J are TRBV6-5 and TRBJ2-7; a weak D match, TRBD1 (6 bases). The V end lost 6 bases, the J end lost 3 bases, and 12 bases lay between the germline ends. The CDR3 length is 13 residues. Germline V gene data show CDR1 as MNHEY and CDR2 as SVGAGI. This CDR3 is CASSRTAHYEQYF. DNA for the CDR3: TGTGCCAGCAGCCGGACAGCCCACTACGAGCAGTACTTC.

Points on this clone: This same CDR3 is encoded by further DNA sequences in the sample. V and J are TRBV5-6 and TRBJ2-7; 8 bases fit TRBD1. From germline, CDR1 is SGHDT and CDR2 YYEEEE. With 4 bases clipped from V and 3 bases from J, the junction kept 6 bases outside the gene matches. This CDR3 comprises 14 residues. The DNA for the CDR3 is TGTGCCAGCAGCCCGGGGACAGGCAGCTACGAGCAGTACTTC. Translation gives CASSPGTGSYEQYF.